This T cell receptor (beta chain) was sequenced for a study of shared clonotypes between healthy human individuals. Overall study results and limits: Memory subsets generally showed lower estimated richness than naive subsets.

The ends were cut back, 4 bases at V and 3 bases at J, with 17 bases in the middle. CDR3 length: 15 residues. Germline CDR1 is SGDLS and CDR2 is YYNGEE. HIV-negative, healthy adults without recent acute infections or vaccinations were the donors. Note on this clone: Its target is not known.

Several immunoSEQ plates received, in even portions, the genomic DNA of each subset. About 30,000 T cell genomes, or about 200 ng DNA, went into the sorted-subset replicate PCRs. Assay: immunoSEQ multiplex PCR; the TCRdb copy retains only in-frame clones and omits some. Of roughly 2,300,000 clones in the sample, just under 95% were seen once. This receptor was obtained from a man aged 18 to 30 in good health. Some clones in this sample may be carry-over from other donors' samples. The sequenced material came from naive CD4+ T cells from PBMCs. Stated subset: CD45RA+ positively selected. This rearrangement joins TRBV9 to TRBJ2-7, with a possible D match to TRBD2 (5 bases). The CDR3 reads CASSSDPSSGYEQYF. In DNA, the CDR3 is TGTGCCAGCAGCTCCGACCCTTCCAGCGGCTACGAGCAGTACTTC. Full variable domain (outside the CDR3, taken from reference TRBV9 and TRBJ2-7): DSGVTQTPKHLITATGQRVTLRCSPRSGDLSVYWYQQSLDQGLQFLIQYYNGEERAKGNILERFSAQQFPDLHSELNLSSLELGDSALYFCASSSDPSSGYEQYFGPGTRLTVT.